This T cell receptor beta chain is drawn from a study of molecular identifiers for immune sequencing clone quantification. The study, taken as a whole, reports: Detection of one spiked Jurkat cell's TCR RNA reportedly worked in one million naive cells. Highly expanded clone sizes could be underestimated through barcode sharing by identical TCR molecules.

The germline V gene has CDR1 LGHNA and CDR2 YNFKEQ. The CDR3 extends over 12 amino acids. Trimming pared 1 base from V and 7 bases from J, leaving 8 bases between. A word on this clonotype: No antigen is known for it.

With listed TCR primers and previously described methods, bulk TCR libraries were prepared. TCRdb re-called the PCR reads with MiXCR, one entry per CDR3 protein. The data contain some 97,000 distinct CDR3 sequences, around a third of them seen just once; the ten biggest clones take up about 4.2%. The V call is TRBV4-2, the J call TRBJ2-7; no firm D call. The sequenced sample consisted of naive CD8+ T cells from blood, with Jurkat cell RNA spiked in. Documented subset: FACS-sorted CD8+CD4-CCR7+CD45RA+ naive T cells. This TCR derives from a human donor in good health. Some libraries in this study had Jurkat cell RNA spiked in. Here the CDR3 reads CASSQGPLEQYF. CDR3 in DNA: TGTGCCAGCAGCCAAGGCCCTCTGGAGCAGTACTTC.